The 25 T cell receptor beta chains below come from one sample, sequenced in a study of blood T cell repertoires in COVID-19. Sequencing used immunoSEQ multiplex PCR; TCRdb keeps in-frame clones, though not all of them. Of 300,000 to 450,000 clones listed, roughly 85% are singletons. The source material was peripheral blood. All receptors derive from a woman younger than 35 with acute or convalescent COVID-19.

This chain uses TRBV9 with TRBJ1-2; the D gene is possibly TRBD1 (6 bases). V shed 4 bases and J shed 0 bases, with 7 bases lying between them. This CDR3 is built from 13 residues. Germline values: CDR1 SGDLS, CDR2 YYNGEE. The CDR3 sequence: CASSTGTNYGYTF. CDR3 in DNA: TGTGCCAGCAGCACAGGGACTAACTATGGCTACACCTTC.

A remark on this clone: Different DNA sequences within this sample yield the same CDR3. This rearrangement joins TRBV5-6 to TRBJ1-1; D remains unclear. Germline assignment: CDR1 SGHDT and CDR2 YYEEEE. V lost 5 bases to trimming and J lost 0 bases, with 5 bases between them. The CDR3 length is 12 residues. As DNA, the CDR3 is TGTGCCAGCAGTCAGATGAACACTGAAGCTTTCTTT. Translation gives CASSQMNTEAFF.

The chain employs TRBV5-8 and TRBJ2-7; 7 bases line up with TRBD1. Unmatched junction bases numbered 14, after V lost 4 bases and J lost 4 bases. There are 16 residues in the CDR3. Germline V gives CDR1 SGHTS, CDR2 YDEGEE. CDR3 loop: CASSGQELGAVYEQYF. As DNA, the CDR3 is TGTGCCAGCAGCGGACAGGAACTGGGGGCTGTGTACGAGCAGTACTTC.

This chain connects TRBV7-8 to TRBJ2-2, with D perhaps TRBD2 (5 bases). The V gene's germline CDR1 is SGHVS and CDR2 FQNEAQ. The CDR3 has 15 amino acids. Trimming removed 5 bases from V and 4 bases from J, with 14 bases in between. CDR3 sequence (DNA): TGTGCCAGCAGCCCATGGCTAGCCGGCACCGGGGAGCTGTTTTTT. It translates to CASSPWLAGTGELFF.

This clone was seen a handful of times. The chain employs TRBV12-3 or TRBV12-4 and TRBJ1-1, with a possible D match to TRBD1 (6 bases). V shed 3 bases and J shed 11 bases, with 16 bases lying between them. The CDR3 length is 13 residues. The chain's CDR3 is CASSFNERGAAFF. The CDR3 DNA reads as TGTGCCAGCAGTTTCAATGAGCGGGGGGCGGCTTTCTTT.

The rearrangement joins TRBV9 to TRBJ2-7; 7 bases line up with TRBD1. The length of the CDR3 is 15 residues. Germline trimming cut 1 base from V and 3 bases from J; bases unmatched to any gene: 7. CDR1 is SGDLS and CDR2 is YYNGEE in the germline V gene. This CDR3 is CASSVTPGQNYEQYF. As DNA, the CDR3 is TGTGCCAGCAGCGTAACTCCGGGACAGAACTACGAGCAGTACTTC.

This rearrangement joins TRBV14 to TRBJ2-3; D possibly corresponds to TRBD1 (6 bases). The CDR3 has 15 amino acids. V was shortened by 5 bases and J by 5 bases, with 17 bases between the two germline ends. The V gene's germline CDR1 is SGHDN and CDR2 FVKESK. The DNA for the CDR3 is TGTGCCAGCAGCGCGAGCCGGGACATAAAAGATACGCAGTATTTT. Protein sequence: CASSASRDIKDTQYF.

The chain links TRBV19 to TRBJ2-7; 8 bases map to TRBD1. Looked up from germline, CDR1 is LNHDA and CDR2 is SQIVND (reference sequence). The trim removed 10 bases at V and 3 bases at J, leaving 8 bases unmatched. The CDR3 extends over 13 amino acids. CDR3 residues: CANRTGLFYEQYF. As DNA, the CDR3 is TGTGCCAACCGGACAGGGTTGTTCTACGAGCAGTACTTC. Filled out from reference TRBV19 and TRBJ2-7, the complete variable domain reads DGGITQSPKYLFRKEGQNVTLSCEQNLNHDAMYWYRQDPGQGLRLIYYSQIVNDFQKGDIAEGYSVSREKKESFPLTVTSAQKNPTAFYLCANRTGLFYEQYFGPGTRLTVT.

This clone occurred a few times. This chain joins TRBV4-2 and TRBJ1-1; D gene ambiguous. The germline V gene has CDR1 LGHNA and CDR2 YNFKEQ. CDR3 length: 13 residues. Trimming removed 0 bases from V and 4 bases from J, with 6 bases in between. CDR3 in DNA: TGTGCCAGCAGCCAAGATTGGCCCACTGAAGCTTTCTTT. This sequence encodes CASSQDWPTEAFF.

The rearrangement uses TRBV19 and TRBJ2-7; D is possibly TRBD1 (5 bases). Per the germline V gene, CDR1 is LNHDA and CDR2 is SQIVND (reference sequence). V gave up 6 bases and J gave up 2 bases, with 14 bases separating them. The CDR3 sequence is 14 residues long. The CDR3 sequence: CASSGHHRTYEQYF. The DNA of the CDR3 is TGTGCCAGTAGCGGACACCACCGAACCTACGAGCAGTACTTC.

CDR3 coding DNA: TGTGCCAGCAGCCTTACCCAGCAGGAAGAAGCTTTCTTT. Translating gives CASSLTQQEEAFF. The gene calls are TRBV4-2 and TRBJ1-1; no firm D call. V lost 4 bases and J 8 bases, leaving 14 bases between the germline ends. Germline V gene data show CDR1 as LGHNA and CDR2 as YNFKEQ. This CDR3 is 13 amino acids long.

This clone showed up just once. Different DNA sequences within this sample yield the same CDR3. The J gene is TRBJ1-1, the V gene TRBV10-3; the D is unclear. Per the germline V gene, CDR1 is ENHRY and CDR2 is SYGVKD. V lost 2 bases to trimming and J lost 1 base, with 5 bases between them. The CDR3 consists of 13 residues. The CDR3, as DNA: TGTGCCATCAGTGAGACGGGGAACACTGAAGCTTTCTTT. Translation: CAISETGNTEAFF.

The J gene is TRBJ1-6, the V gene TRBV19, with no clear D. CDR1 and CDR2 (germline): LNHDA, SQIVND (reference sequence). Trimming pared 5 bases from V and 5 bases from J, leaving 13 bases between. The CDR3 loop spans 15 amino acids. This CDR3 reads CASSPAGYNNSPLHF. The CDR3 DNA follows: TGTGCCAGTAGTCCGGCGGGATATAATAATTCACCCCTCCACTTT.

This sequence joins TRBV18 and TRBJ2-1, with 13 bases lining up with TRBD2. V lost 1 base and J lost 7; bases outside the gene matches: 1. This CDR3 contains 15 residues. Germline values: CDR1 KGHSH, CDR2 LQKENI. The CDR3 DNA follows: TGTGCCAGCTCACCACGGACTAGCGGGAGTAATGAGCAGTTCTTC. Translated: CASSPRTSGSNEQFF.

The rearrangement links TRBV28 to TRBJ2-7; D might be TRBD1 (6 bases). In germline, CDR1 is MDHEN, CDR2 SYDVKM. Trimming took off 7 bases at V and 0 bases at J, with 16 bases between the two ends. The CDR3 totals 15 residues. CDR3 in amino acids: CASTFDRISSYEQYF. The CDR3 nucleotides read TGTGCCAGCACTTTCGACAGGATAAGCTCCTACGAGCAGTACTTC.

The chain combines TRBV5-3 with TRBJ2-5, with D possibly being TRBD2 (5 bases). TRBV5-3 is identified as an open reading frame with a role that is uncertain. The length of the CDR3 is 16 residues. The V end lost 4 bases, the J end lost 1 base, and 17 bases lay between the germline ends. The DNA of the CDR3 is TGTGCCAGAAGCACCTGGAGTCGGAGGACCCAAGAGACCCAGTACTTC. Translation: CARSTWSRRTQETQYF.

The rearrangement joins TRBV7-9 to TRBJ2-3; TRBD2 matches 7 bases. Trimming at V came to 5 bases and at J to 4 bases, leaving 6 bases not matched to a gene. The CDR3 loop spans 14 amino acids. Germline CDR1 and CDR2: SEHNR and FQNEAQ (reference sequence). The CDR3 coding sequence is TGTGCCAGCAGCCGGGGAGGGTTGGCAGATACGCAGTATTTT. It codes for CASSRGGLADTQYF.

The chain recombines TRBV2 with TRBJ1-2, with D unresolved. Germline CDR1 is SNHLY and CDR2 is FYNNEI. CDR3 size: 17 residues. Trimming removed 7 bases from V and 3 bases from J, with 24 bases in between. The CDR3 region is CASTATPRGFAYYGYTF. DNA for the CDR3: TGTGCCAGCACTGCAACTCCTCGAGGGTTCGCCTACTATGGCTACACCTTC.

V usage is TRBV7-3 and J usage is TRBJ2-2; 9 nucleotides match TRBD1. Germline V gene lookup returns CDR1 SGHTA and CDR2 FQGTGA. J lost 3 bases, V lost 5 bases, and 7 bases had no gene match. The CDR3 runs to 16 residues. The CDR3 here is CASSKIGTGYTGELFF. The CDR3 DNA follows: TGTGCCAGCAGCAAGATTGGGACAGGGTACACCGGGGAGCTGTTTTTT.

CDR3 coding DNA: TGTGCCAGCAGCTCAGCCCTTTATGAAGCTTTCTTT. This translates into CASSSALYEAFF. V is TRBV7-9 and J is TRBJ1-1; unclear D gene. Germline lookup yields CDR1 SEHNR and CDR2 FQNEAQ (reference sequence). V dropped 4 bases and J dropped 7 bases, with 10 bases sitting between them. This CDR3 region has 12 residues. Full variable domain (outside the CDR3, taken from reference TRBV7-9 and TRBJ1-1): DTGVSQNPRHKITKRGQNVTFRCDPISEHNRLYWYRQTLGQGPEFLTYFQNEAQLEKSRLLSDRFSAERPKGSFSTLEIQRTEQGDSAMYLCASSSALYEAFFGQGTRLTVV.

The V call is TRBV5-1, the J call TRBJ2-7; weak D call: TRBD1 (6 bases). The CDR3 consists of 15 residues. CDR1 and CDR2 (germline): SGHRS, YFSETQ. V lost 2 bases to trimming and J lost 5 bases, with 17 bases between them. DNA of the CDR3: TGCGCCAGCAGCTTTCAGGGGTTGGGGTCGGACGAGCAGTACTTC. Encoded protein: CASSFQGLGSDEQYF.

V is TRBV2 and J is TRBJ2-2, with D possibly being TRBD1 (6 bases). V gave up 7 bases and J gave up 2 bases, with 14 bases separating them. The CDR3 has 15 residues. The V gene's germline CDR1 is SNHLY and CDR2 FYNNEI. The CDR3 DNA follows: TGTGCCAGCAATACCGGGACACTTAACACCGGGGAGCTGTTTTTT. Amino acids: CASNTGTLNTGELFF.

This clone appeared once. The chain links TRBV19 to TRBJ1-2, with D unclear. CDR1 and CDR2 from the germline V gene are LNHDA and SQIVND (reference sequence). The CDR3 has 13 residues. Trimming stripped 6 bases from V and 4 bases from J, with 12 bases between. The CDR3 DNA follows: TGTGCCAGTAGCCACCCTAGCCTCTATGGCTACACCTTC. Amino acid sequence: CASSHPSLYGYTF. The complete variable domain, with remaining parts taken from reference TRBV19 and TRBJ1-2, reads DGGITQSPKYLFRKEGQNVTLSCEQNLNHDAMYWYRQDPGQGLRLIYYSQIVNDFQKGDIAEGYSVSREKKESFPLTVTSAQKNPTAFYLCASSHPSLYGYTFGSGTRLTVV.

The rearrangement joins TRBV7-8 to TRBJ2-5, with a tentative D call TRBD2 (6 bases). Germline V gene lookup returns CDR1 SGHVS and CDR2 FQNEAQ. CDR3 length: 14 amino acids. Trimming removed 5 bases at V and 4 bases at J, with 14 bases between. This CDR3 is CASSQRAGRETQYF. In DNA form, the CDR3 reads TGTGCCAGCAGCCAGCGGGCCGGACGAGAGACCCAGTACTTC.

V is TRBV10-2 and J is TRBJ1-4; 9 bases are a match to TRBD1. Germline CDR1 is WSHSY and CDR2 is SAAADI. The V and J ends lost 6 bases and 5 bases, in that order; junction bases with no gene match: 4. This CDR3 region has 14 residues. The CDR3 nucleotides read TGCGCCAGCAGAGGGACAGGGAGAAATGAAAAACTGTTTTTT. Translating it yields CASRGTGRNEKLFF.